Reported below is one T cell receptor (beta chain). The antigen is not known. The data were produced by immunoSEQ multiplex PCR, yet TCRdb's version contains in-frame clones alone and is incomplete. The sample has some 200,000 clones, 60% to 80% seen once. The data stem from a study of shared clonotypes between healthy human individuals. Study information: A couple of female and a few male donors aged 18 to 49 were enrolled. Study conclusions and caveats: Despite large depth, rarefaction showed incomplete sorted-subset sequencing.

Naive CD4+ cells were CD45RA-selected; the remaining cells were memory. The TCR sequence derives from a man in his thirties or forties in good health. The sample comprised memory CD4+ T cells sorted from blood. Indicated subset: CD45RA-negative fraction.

As DNA, the CDR3 is TGTGCCTGGAGTGTAAAAGGCAATGAGCAGTTCTTC. Its translation is CAWSVKGNEQFF. The chain employs TRBV30 and TRBJ2-1; D unresolved. Germline V gene data show CDR1 as GTSNPN and CDR2 as SVGIG (reference sequence). V shed 0 bases and J shed 6 bases, with 6 bases lying between them. The length of the CDR3 is 12 residues.